The 30 T cell receptor beta chains presented below share a single source sample, sequenced in a study of blood T cell repertoires in COVID-19. Method: immunoSEQ multiplex PCR; TCRdb's copy keeps in-frame clones and lacks some. This table has some 100,000 clones, 80% to 90% appearing once. Sequencing input: peripheral blood. All receptors derive from a woman aged 70-85 years with acute or convalescent COVID-19.

The chain joins TRBV6-5 to TRBJ1-1; 7 bases fit TRBD1. CDR3 size: 13 residues. CDR1 and CDR2 from the germline V gene are MNHEY and SVGAGI. V gave up 5 bases and J gave up 1 base; unmatched junction bases: 1. DNA of the CDR3: TGTGCCAGCAGTAGGGGGCCGAACACTGAAGCTTTCTTT. Translation gives CASSRGPNTEAFF.

This CDR3 is CASSFGGGSFEQYF. CDR3 in DNA: TGTGCCAGCAGCTTCGGGGGCGGGAGTTTCGAGCAGTACTTC. This chain uses TRBV5-4 with TRBJ2-7; D is possibly TRBD2 (7 bases). The CDR3 is 14 amino acids. Trimming took 2 bases from V and 6 from J, leaving 15 bases between them. Germline loops: CDR1 SGHNT, CDR2 YYREEE (reference sequence).

The V gene is TRBV20-1, the J gene TRBJ2-3; D remains unclear. V was trimmed by 1 base and J by 6 bases, leaving 5 bases between them. The CDR3 consists of 11 residues. Germline CDR1 reads DFQATT; CDR2 reads SNEGSKA (reference sequence). CDR3 sequence: CSARVMDTQYF. In nucleotides, the CDR3 is TGCAGTGCTAGAGTTATGGATACGCAGTATTTT.

This clone was seen a handful of times. This rearrangement joins TRBV4-1 to TRBJ1-4; the D gene is possibly TRBD1 (5 bases). Germline-derived CDR1 and CDR2 are MGHRA and YSYEKL. CDR3 size: 19 residues. V was pared by 0 bases and J by 7 bases, with 24 bases between. The CDR3 DNA sequence: TGCGCCAGCAGCCAAGAAGTTGAGTCTCGGTGGGGGAGGACTGAAAAACTGTTTTTT. Its translation is CASSQEVESRWGRTEKLFF.

The rearrangement links TRBV18 to TRBJ1-2; D is perhaps TRBD1 (6 bases). CDR1 is KGHSH, CDR2 LQKENI, per germline. The CDR3 is made up of 16 amino acids. With 6 bases removed from V and 7 bases from J, the gap between germline ends came to 24 bases. Written as DNA, the CDR3 is TGTGCCAGCTCTATCACATGGGACACCAGATTGAGTGGCTACACCTTC. It is translated as CASSITWDTRLSGYTF.

Concerning this clone itself: One end of the junction fails to match germline, which may point to a read error. The chain has TRBV5-1 and TRBJ2-5, with 10 bases lining up with TRBD1. CDR1 SGHRS and CDR2 YFSETQ come from the germline V gene. This CDR3 is 16 amino acids long. The DNA of the CDR3 is TGCGCCAGCAGTTTGGACCGGACAGGGGGCCAAGAGACCCAGTACTTC. Translation gives CASSLDRTGGQETQYF.

The rearrangement uses TRBV9 and TRBJ2-2, with TRBD2 as a possible D gene (6 bases). This CDR3 is built from 16 residues. Trimming removed 2 bases from V and 0 bases from J, with 11 bases in between. The V gene's germline CDR1 is SGDLS and CDR2 YYNGEE. CDR3 region: CASSVRASANTGELFF. The CDR3 DNA sequence: TGTGCCAGCAGCGTTAGGGCTAGCGCGAACACCGGGGAGCTGTTTTTT.

V is TRBV5-4 and J is TRBJ2-5; 9 bases are a match to TRBD2. J lost 1 base, V lost 1 base, and 5 bases had no gene match. The germline V gene has CDR1 SGHNT and CDR2 YYREEE (reference sequence). This CDR3 is 16 amino acids long. CDR3 protein: CASSLPSGVRQETQYF. In DNA, the CDR3 is TGTGCCAGCAGCTTGCCTAGCGGGGTCCGCCAAGAGACCCAGTACTTC.

The V and J genes are TRBV6-6 and TRBJ2-2; D remains ambiguous. Between the trimmed V and J ends, which lost 4 bases and 6 bases, there was a span of 6 bases. CDR1 and CDR2 (germline): MNHNY, SVGAGI (reference sequence). This CDR3 is built from 12 residues. The CDR3 nucleotides read TGTGCCAGCAGTTCCTACCCCGGGGAGCTGTTTTTT. Translating it yields CASSSYPGELFF.

The chain has TRBV7-8 and TRBJ2-7, with D perhaps matching TRBD2 (6 bases). With 7 bases removed from V and 4 bases from J, the gap between germline ends came to 17 bases. This CDR3 has 14 residues. CDR1 is SGHVS and CDR2 is FQNEAQ in the germline V gene. CDR3 amino acids: CASTDLRGIYEQYF. The CDR3, as DNA: TGTGCCAGCACCGACCTCCGGGGGATATACGAGCAGTACTTC.

The V call is TRBV6-7, the J call TRBJ1-5; D uncertain. TRBV6-7 belongs to the ORF category, with a function that is uncertain. Trimming took 3 bases from V and 5 from J, leaving 29 bases between them. The CDR3 consists of 20 residues. CDR3 loop: CASSYWACGPALGNYQPQHF. CDR3 nucleotide sequence: TGTGCCAGCAGTTATTGGGCGTGCGGGCCAGCGCTGGGGAATTATCAGCCCCAGCATTTT.

This chain links TRBV9 with TRBJ1-4, with D possibly matching TRBD1 (5 bases). The CDR3 sequence is 16 residues long. The V gene lost 4 bases and the J gene lost 6 bases, with 19 bases spanning the gap. Per germline, CDR1 SGDLS and CDR2 YYNGEE. DNA of the CDR3: TGTGCCAGCAGCCCCGGTGCTGGCAGGGTGGATGAAAAACTGTTTTTT. Translated: CASSPGAGRVDEKLFF.

The chain employs TRBV28 and TRBJ2-1; maybe TRBD2 (5 bases). This CDR3 is built from 16 residues. Trimming shortened V by 5 bases and J by 7 bases, and 21 bases separated the two germline ends. CDR1 is MDHEN and CDR2 is SYDVKM in the germline V gene. The CDR3: CASSRPGLGPGNEQFF. CDR3 DNA sequence: TGTGCCAGCAGTCGCCCTGGACTGGGCCCCGGGAATGAGCAGTTCTTC.

V gene TRBV4-1 combines with J gene TRBJ1-4; TRBD1 matches at 9 bases. Germline lookup yields CDR1 MGHRA and CDR2 YSYEKL. This CDR3 spans 15 amino acids. V shed 6 bases and J 8 bases; nucleotides not matched to a gene: 10. DNA for the CDR3: TGCGCCAGCAGATCGCCGGGACAGGGAGGGGAAAAACTGTTTTTT. As protein: CASRSPGQGGEKLFF.

V gene TRBV5-1 combines with J gene TRBJ2-3; 11 positions agree with TRBD2. Trimming took 0 bases from V and 7 from J; bases not matched to a gene: 7. CDR3 size: 16 residues. Germline CDR1 SGHRS, CDR2 YFSETQ. The CDR3 bases are TGCGCCAGCAGCTTGGAGGCTAGCGGGGGGTGGAATACGCAGTATTTT. This translates into CASSLEASGGWNTQYF.

This sequence joins TRBV12-3 or TRBV12-4 and TRBJ1-2; D might be TRBD1 (6 bases). Trimming stripped 5 bases from V and 10 bases from J, with 14 bases between. CDR3 length equals 12 residues. The CDR3 DNA reads TGTGCCAGCAGTCAAACAGGGCGTGCCTACACCTTC. This gives the protein CASSQTGRAYTF.

This chain connects TRBV11-2 to TRBJ2-7, with a weak D call TRBD1 (5 bases). CDR3 length: 15 residues. Germline values: CDR1 SGHAT, CDR2 FQNNGV. V shed 0 bases and J shed 3 bases, with 12 bases lying between them. CDR3 coding DNA: TGTGCCAGCAGCTTAGAACAGGTTTTATTCTACGAGCAGTACTTC. This codes for CASSLEQVLFYEQYF.

V usage is TRBV27 and J usage is TRBJ2-5; perhaps TRBD2 as D (6 bases). Germline assignment: CDR1 MNHEY and CDR2 SMNVEV (reference sequence). The CDR3 is 16 residues long. Trimming took 5 bases from V and 7 from J, leaving 23 bases between them. In DNA, the CDR3 is TGTGCCAGCAGTCCCCGGTCTATCGGGAGTAGCGGGACCCAGTACTTC. Translation: CASSPRSIGSSGTQYF.

V and J are TRBV3-1 (or the pseudogene TRBV3-2) and TRBJ2-3, with D tentatively TRBD2 (6 bases). The CDR3 is made up of 15 amino acids. The germline V gene has CDR1 LGHDT and CDR2 YNNKEL (reference sequence). V gave up 1 base and J gave up 3 bases, with 11 bases separating them. CDR3 sequence: CASSQAGVETDTQYF. The CDR3 DNA sequence: TGTGCCAGCAGCCAAGCGGGGGTCGAGACAGATACGCAGTATTTT.

CDR3 residues: CASSQDPGTTYGYTF. CDR3 DNA sequence: TGCGCCAGCAGCCAAGATCCTGGTACAACCTATGGCTACACCTTC. The chain carries TRBV4-1 and TRBJ1-2; D unresolved. V was pared by 0 bases and J by 4 bases, with 12 bases between. CDR1 and CDR2 from the germline V gene are MGHRA and YSYEKL. This CDR3 region has 15 residues.

The rearrangement uses TRBV7-3 and TRBJ2-5, with 7 bases matching TRBD1. The CDR3 runs 14 residues. V trimming: 3 bases; J trimming: 3 bases; junction bases outside the gene matches: 4. CDR1 and CDR2 from the germline V gene are SGHTA and FQGTGA. The CDR3 DNA sequence: TGTGCCAGCAGCTTGACAGGGTCTAAAGAGACCCAGTACTTC. It translates to CASSLTGSKETQYF.

V usage is TRBV29-1 and J usage is TRBJ1-2; D gene unclear. This CDR3 is built from 14 residues. Germline CDR1 reads SQVTM; CDR2 reads ANQGSEA. The V and J ends lost 7 bases and 0 bases respectively, with 15 bases between them. CDR3 in DNA: TGCAGCGACGGAAGCTTGGGCTCTAACTATGGCTACACCTTC. Translation gives CSDGSLGSNYGYTF.

The rearrangement joins TRBV5-1 to TRBJ2-5, with 11 bases matching TRBD2. The J segment lost 3 bases and the V segment lost 4 bases, leaving 14 bases of the junction unmatched. This CDR3 contains 18 residues. Germline V CDR1 and CDR2: SGHRS, YFSETQ. Here the CDR3 DNA reads TGCGCCAGCAGCAAGGGACTAGCGGCCCCCGGTGGGGAAGAGACCCAGTACTTC. The encoded protein is CASSKGLAAPGGEETQYF.

The genes are TRBV28 and TRBJ1-2, with a weak D call TRBD1 (6 bases). Germline V CDR1 and CDR2: MDHEN, SYDVKM. Deletions cut 3 bases from V and 5 bases from J, with 7 bases between. The CDR3 has 12 residues. The CDR3 region is CASSFRGYGYTF. CDR3 DNA: TGTGCCAGCAGTTTCAGGGGATATGGCTACACCTTC.

V usage is TRBV10-1 and J usage is TRBJ2-4, with D tentatively TRBD1 (5 bases). The CDR3 spans 14 residues. V was pared by 3 bases and J by 6 bases, with 12 bases between. Germline CDR1 and CDR2: WNHNN and SYGVQD (reference sequence). CDR3 sequence: CASSDDRKINIQYF. CDR3 nucleotide sequence: TGCGCCAGCAGTGATGACAGAAAGATAAACATTCAGTACTTC.

The chain uses TRBV18 and TRBJ1-3; no definite D call. This CDR3 comprises 15 residues. Trimming stripped 0 bases from V and 2 bases from J, with 8 bases between. Germline CDR1 and CDR2: KGHSH and LQKENI. The CDR3 spells CASSPPSVPGNTIYF. The CDR3 DNA reads TGTGCCAGCTCACCACCCTCGGTACCTGGAAACACCATATATTTT.

The rearrangement joins TRBV19 to TRBJ2-2; 7 positions agree with TRBD2. The ends lost 3 bases at V and 0 bases at J; junction bases unmatched: 4. Germline CDR1 is LNHDA and CDR2 is SQIVND (reference sequence). The CDR3 runs 16 residues. The CDR3 DNA follows: TGTGCCAGTAGTATTGGCGGGGGAACGAACACCGGGGAGCTGTTTTTT. Translated, it gives CASSIGGGTNTGELFF.

This chain joins TRBV7-9 and TRBJ2-3, with 9 positions matching TRBD1. The germline CDR1 and CDR2 sequences are SEHNR and FQNEAQ (reference sequence). This CDR3 is built from 15 residues. Trimming cost V 10 bases and J 2 bases; bases outside gene matches: 10. CDR3 region: CANKKTGGSTDTQYF. DNA for the CDR3: TGTGCCAACAAAAAGACAGGGGGGTCCACAGATACGCAGTATTTT.

V usage is TRBV3-1 (or the pseudogene TRBV3-2) and J usage is TRBJ2-7; D gene ambiguous. This CDR3 region has 14 residues. CDR1 and CDR2 (germline): LGHDT, YNNKEL (reference sequence). V was pared by 2 bases and J by 5 bases, with 13 bases between. The CDR3 sequence is CASSQYGQDHEQYF. Written as DNA, the CDR3 is TGTGCCAGCAGCCAATATGGGCAAGACCACGAGCAGTACTTC.

This chain joins TRBV11-2 and TRBJ2-5, with D possibly matching TRBD2 (5 bases). Trimming took 5 bases from V and 2 from J, leaving 9 bases between them. Germline lookup yields CDR1 SGHAT and CDR2 FQNNGV. This CDR3 comprises 13 residues. CDR3 DNA sequence: TGTGCCAGCAGCAGGGAGTGGCAAGAGACCCAGTACTTC. This codes for CASSREWQETQYF. Supplemented by reference TRBV11-2 and TRBJ2-5, the full variable domain reads EAGVAQSPRYKIIEKRQSVAFWCNPISGHATLYWYQQILGQGPKLLIQFQNNGVVDDSQLPKDRFSAERLKGVDSTLKIQPAKLEDSAVYLCASSREWQETQYFGPGTRLLVL.